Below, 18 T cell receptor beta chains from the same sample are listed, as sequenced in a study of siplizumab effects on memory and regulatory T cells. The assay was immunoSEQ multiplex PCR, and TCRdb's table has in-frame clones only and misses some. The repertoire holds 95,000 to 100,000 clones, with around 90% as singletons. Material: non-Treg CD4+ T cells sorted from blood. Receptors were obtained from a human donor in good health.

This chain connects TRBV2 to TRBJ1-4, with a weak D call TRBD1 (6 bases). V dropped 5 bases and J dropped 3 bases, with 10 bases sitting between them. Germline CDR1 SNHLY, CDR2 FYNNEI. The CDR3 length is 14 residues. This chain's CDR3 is CASSPDRPNEKLFF. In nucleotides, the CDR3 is TGTGCCAGCAGTCCGGACAGACCTAATGAAAAACTGTTTTTT.

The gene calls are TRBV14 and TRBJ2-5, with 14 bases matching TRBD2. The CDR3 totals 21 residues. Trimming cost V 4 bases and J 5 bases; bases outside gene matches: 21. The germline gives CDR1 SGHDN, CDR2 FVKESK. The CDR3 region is CASSPHVSQATSGRARETQYF. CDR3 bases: TGTGCCAGCAGCCCGCACGTCTCACAGGCGACTAGCGGGAGGGCCCGGGAGACCCAGTACTTC.

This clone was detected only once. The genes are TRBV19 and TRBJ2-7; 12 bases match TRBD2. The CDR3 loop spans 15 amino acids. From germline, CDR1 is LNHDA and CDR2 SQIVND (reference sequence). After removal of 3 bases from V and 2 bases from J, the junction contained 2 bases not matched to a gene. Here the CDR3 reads CASSMRTSGTYEQYF. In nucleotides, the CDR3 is TGTGCCAGTAGTATGAGGACTAGCGGGACCTACGAGCAGTACTTC.

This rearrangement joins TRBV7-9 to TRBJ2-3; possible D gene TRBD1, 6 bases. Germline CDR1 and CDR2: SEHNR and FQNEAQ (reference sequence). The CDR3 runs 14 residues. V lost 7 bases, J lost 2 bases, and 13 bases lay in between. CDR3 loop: CASTQGGATDTQYF. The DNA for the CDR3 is TGTGCCAGCACCCAAGGGGGAGCCACAGATACGCAGTATTTT.

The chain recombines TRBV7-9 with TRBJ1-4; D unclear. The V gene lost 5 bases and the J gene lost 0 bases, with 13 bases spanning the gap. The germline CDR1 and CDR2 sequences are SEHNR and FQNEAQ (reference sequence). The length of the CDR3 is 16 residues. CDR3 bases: TGTGCCAGCAGCCCTAAGGGAGATGCAACTAATGAAAAACTGTTTTTT. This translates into CASSPKGDATNEKLFF.

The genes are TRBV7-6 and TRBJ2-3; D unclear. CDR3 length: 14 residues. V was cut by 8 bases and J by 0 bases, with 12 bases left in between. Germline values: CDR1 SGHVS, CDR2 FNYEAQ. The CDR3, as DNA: TGTGCCAGCGGTGGCGAAACTAGCACAGATACGCAGTATTTT. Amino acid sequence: CASGGETSTDTQYF.

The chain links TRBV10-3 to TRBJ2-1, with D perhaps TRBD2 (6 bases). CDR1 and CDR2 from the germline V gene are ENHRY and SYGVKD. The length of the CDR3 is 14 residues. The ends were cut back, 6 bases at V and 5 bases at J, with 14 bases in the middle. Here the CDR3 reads CAIRNGGGNNEQFF. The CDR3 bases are TGTGCCATCAGGAACGGGGGAGGAAACAATGAGCAGTTCTTC.

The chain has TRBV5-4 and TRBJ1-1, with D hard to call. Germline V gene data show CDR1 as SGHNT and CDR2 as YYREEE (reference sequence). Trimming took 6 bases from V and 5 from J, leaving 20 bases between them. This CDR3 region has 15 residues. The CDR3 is CASTHQASIRTEAFF. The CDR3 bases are TGTGCCAGCACCCATCAGGCATCCATAAGGACTGAAGCTTTCTTT. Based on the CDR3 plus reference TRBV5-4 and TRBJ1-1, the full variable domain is ETGVTQSPTHLIKTRGQQVTLRCSSQSGHNTVSWYQQALGQGPQFIFQYYREEENGRGNFPPRFSGLQFPNYSSELNVNALELDDSALYLCASTHQASIRTEAFFGQGTRLTVV.

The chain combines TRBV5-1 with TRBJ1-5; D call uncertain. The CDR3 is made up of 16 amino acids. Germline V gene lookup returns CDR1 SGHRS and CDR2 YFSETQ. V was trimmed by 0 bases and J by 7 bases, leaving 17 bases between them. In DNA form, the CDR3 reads TGCGCCAGCAGCTTGGCCCCTTTAGGATCGCAGCAGCCCCAGCATTTT. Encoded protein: CASSLAPLGSQQPQHF.

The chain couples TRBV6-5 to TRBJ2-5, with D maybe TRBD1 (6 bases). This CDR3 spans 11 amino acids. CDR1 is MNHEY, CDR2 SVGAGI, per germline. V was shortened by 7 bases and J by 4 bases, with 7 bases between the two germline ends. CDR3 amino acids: CASTRGETQYF. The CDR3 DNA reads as TGTGCCAGCACCAGGGGAGAGACCCAGTACTTC.

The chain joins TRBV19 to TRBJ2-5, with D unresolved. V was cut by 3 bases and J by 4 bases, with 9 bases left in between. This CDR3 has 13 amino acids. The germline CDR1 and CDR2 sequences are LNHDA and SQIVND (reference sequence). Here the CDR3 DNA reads TGTGCCAGTAGTATGTTCCCCGGAGAGACCCAGTACTTC. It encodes CASSMFPGETQYF.

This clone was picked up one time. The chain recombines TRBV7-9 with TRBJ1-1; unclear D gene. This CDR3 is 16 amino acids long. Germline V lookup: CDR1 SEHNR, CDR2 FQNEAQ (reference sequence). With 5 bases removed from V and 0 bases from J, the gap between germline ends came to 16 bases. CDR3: CASSQRVVGMNTEAFF. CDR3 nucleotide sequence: TGTGCCAGCAGCCAGAGGGTGGTGGGGATGAACACTGAAGCTTTCTTT. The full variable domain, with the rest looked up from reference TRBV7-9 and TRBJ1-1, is DTGVSQNPRHKITKRGQNVTFRCDPISEHNRLYWYRQTLGQGPEFLTYFQNEAQLEKSRLLSDRFSAERPKGSFSTLEIQRTEQGDSAMYLCASSQRVVGMNTEAFFGQGTRLTVV.

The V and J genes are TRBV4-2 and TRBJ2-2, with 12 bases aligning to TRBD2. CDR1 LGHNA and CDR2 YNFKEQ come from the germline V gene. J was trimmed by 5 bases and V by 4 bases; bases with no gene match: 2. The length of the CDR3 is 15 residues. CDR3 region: CASSRGTSGTGELFF. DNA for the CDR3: TGTGCCAGCAGCCGAGGGACTAGCGGGACCGGGGAGCTGTTTTTT.

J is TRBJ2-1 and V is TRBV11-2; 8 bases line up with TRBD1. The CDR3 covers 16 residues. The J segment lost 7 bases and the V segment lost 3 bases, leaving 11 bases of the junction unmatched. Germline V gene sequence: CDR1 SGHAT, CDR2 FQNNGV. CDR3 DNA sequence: TGTGCCAGCAGCTTCATACAGGGGGGACTTAAGAATGAGCAGTTCTTC. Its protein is CASSFIQGGLKNEQFF.

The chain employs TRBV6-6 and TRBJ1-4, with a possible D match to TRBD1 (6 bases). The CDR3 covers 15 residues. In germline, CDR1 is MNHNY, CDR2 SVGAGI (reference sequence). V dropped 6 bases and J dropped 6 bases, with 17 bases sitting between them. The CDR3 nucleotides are TGTGCCAGCAGCCGTCAGTCAGGGGAGCATGAAAAACTGTTTTTT. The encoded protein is CASSRQSGEHEKLFF.

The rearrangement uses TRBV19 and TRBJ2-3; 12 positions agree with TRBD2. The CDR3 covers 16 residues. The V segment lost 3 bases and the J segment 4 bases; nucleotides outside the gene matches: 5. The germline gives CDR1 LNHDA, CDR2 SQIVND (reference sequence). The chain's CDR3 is CASSISGLAGSDTQYF. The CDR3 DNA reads TGTGCCAGTAGTATCTCAGGACTAGCGGGATCAGATACGCAGTATTTT.

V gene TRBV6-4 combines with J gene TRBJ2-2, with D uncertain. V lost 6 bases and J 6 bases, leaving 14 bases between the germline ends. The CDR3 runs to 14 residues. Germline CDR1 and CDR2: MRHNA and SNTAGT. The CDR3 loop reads CASRDRANSGELFF. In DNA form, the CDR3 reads TGTGCCAGCAGGGATCGGGCCAATTCCGGGGAGCTGTTTTTT.

The CDR3 region is CASQEVSGANVLTF. The CDR3 DNA reads as TGCGCCAGCCAGGAGGTCTCTGGGGCCAACGTCCTGACTTTC. The gene calls are TRBV5-1 and TRBJ2-6, with TRBD2 as a possible D gene (5 bases). The length of the CDR3 is 14 residues. V was cut by 7 bases and J by 0 bases, with 8 bases left in between. The germline CDR1 and CDR2 sequences are SGHRS and YFSETQ.